This T cell receptor beta chain was profiled in a study of T cell changes during pregnancy in multiple sclerosis. Using immunoSEQ multiplex PCR, the repertoire was profiled, and TCRdb retains in-frame clones only, with some absent. Seen here are about 49,000 clones, about 95% observed once, and the top ten hold over 4.5%. The CDR3 runs to 14 residues. The ends lost 4 bases at V and 6 bases at J; junction bases unmatched: 7. Germline V CDR1 and CDR2: SGDLS, YYNGEE. The sequence came from a female donor with multiple sclerosis, enrolled in a pregnancy study. This material consisted of CD8+ T cells from peripheral blood mononuclear cells, taken in the first trimester of pregnancy. The V call is TRBV9, the J call TRBJ1-5; TRBD1 matches 7 bases. The CDR3 sequence is CASSLGQLGQPQHF. The CDR3 nucleotides read TGTGCCAGCAGCCTGGGACAGTTAGGTCAGCCCCAGCATTTT.